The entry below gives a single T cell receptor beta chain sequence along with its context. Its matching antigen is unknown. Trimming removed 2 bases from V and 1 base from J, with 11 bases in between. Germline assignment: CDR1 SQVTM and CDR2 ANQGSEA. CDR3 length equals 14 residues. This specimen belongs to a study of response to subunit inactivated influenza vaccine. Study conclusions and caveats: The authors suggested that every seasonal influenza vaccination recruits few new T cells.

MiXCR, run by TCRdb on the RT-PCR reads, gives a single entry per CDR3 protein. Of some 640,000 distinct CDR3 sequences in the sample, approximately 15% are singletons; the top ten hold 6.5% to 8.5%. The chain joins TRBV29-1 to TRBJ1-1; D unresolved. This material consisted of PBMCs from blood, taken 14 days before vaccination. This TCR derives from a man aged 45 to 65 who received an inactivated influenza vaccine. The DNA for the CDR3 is TGCAGCGTTGAAACCAACAAGGCGAACACTGAAGCTTTCTTT. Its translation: CSVETNKANTEAFF.